This paragraph reports one T cell receptor (beta chain). Its target is unknown. This sample is part of a study of Graves' ophthalmopathy and Graves' hyperthyroidism. Findings of the study overall: Detected in blood as well were most expanded thyroid clonotypes with frequency above 0.001.

Amplification targeted the TCR beta CDR3 regions, with RNA transcripts as the source material. The first-round RT-PCR employed HTBI primers together with the Qiagen OneStep RT-PCR kit. A multiplex PCR was then performed as the second round. Each CDR3 protein is one row after TCRdb ran MiXCR on the multiplex PCR reads. The data show hundreds of thousands of distinct CDR3 sequences, 40% seen once. The V segment lost 5 bases and the J segment 8 bases; nucleotides outside the gene matches: 7. Per germline, CDR1 DFQATT and CDR2 SNEGSKA (reference sequence). The CDR3 runs 13 residues. V gene TRBV20-1 combines with J gene TRBJ1-4, with 8 bases matching TRBD1. Sequencing was carried out using peripheral blood. This receptor was taken from an adult man with Graves' ophthalmopathy. The CDR3 reads CSASQGVVEKLFF. CDR3 nucleotides: TGCAGTGCTTCACAGGGGGTTGTCGAAAAACTGTTTTTT.